A selection of T cell receptor beta chains follows, all from one sample in a study of T cell responses to AZD1222 COVID-19 vaccine. This table comes from immunoSEQ multiplex PCR, and its TCRdb copy is limited to in-frame clones, with some not included. The table has approximately 100,000 clones, about 94% seen once. The material sequenced was peripheral blood, taken on day 0 of AZD1222 vaccination. Receptor source: an adult in good health. Each CDR3 is given with its conserved first and last residue. The D gene is left open where the match is weak. Not every row has a clone size; where given, it reads once, few, many or a size class.

>-|-|TRBV6-2/TRBV6-3|TRBJ1-2
CASSYSVRGHGYTF
TGTGCCAGCAGTTACTCGGTCAGGGGTCATGGCTACACCTTC
>-|-|TRBV7-3|TRBJ2-1
CASSPSGSTYNEQFF
TGTGCCAGCAGCCCCTCCGGGAGCACCTACAATGAGCAGTTCTTC
>-|-|TRBV27|TRBJ1-1
CASSLSKGGTEAFF
TGTGCCAGCAGTTTAAGCAAAGGGGGCACTGAAGCTTTCTTT
>-|-|TRBV6-5|TRBJ1-1
CASSYSIKGSTEAFF
TGTGCCAGCAGTTACTCGATTAAGGGGAGCACTGAAGCTTTCTTT
>-|-|TRBV7-2|TRBJ2-2
CASRQTHTWTFANTGELFF
TGTGCCAGCAGACAAACACACACCTGGACGTTCGCGAACACCGGGGAGCTGTTTTTT
>-|-|TRBV23-1|TRBJ1-1
CASSCQNRKMNTEAFF
TGCGCCAGCAGCTGCCAAAACAGAAAAATGAACACTGAAGCTTTCTTT
>once|-|TRBV10-3|TRBJ1-3
CAIRNGAGNTIYF
TGTGCCATCAGGAACGGGGCTGGAAACACCATATATTTT
>-|-|TRBV19|TRBJ2-1
CASSPQSQGHNEQFF
TGTGCCAGTAGTCCCCAATCGCAGGGTCACAATGAGCAGTTCTTC
>-|-|TRBV9|TRBJ2-5
CASSVGATQEETQYF
TGTGCCAGCAGCGTAGGCGCTACACAAGAAGAGACCCAGTACTTC
>-|-|TRBV10-3|TRBJ1-4
CAISGGTNEKLFF
TGTGCCATCAGTGGAGGAACTAATGAAAAACTGTTTTTT
>-|-|TRBV5-1|TRBJ2-7
CASSLDPLSDEQYF
TGCGCCAGCAGCTTGGACCCTCTTTCCGACGAGCAGTACTTC
>-|TRBD1|TRBV24-1|TRBJ1-2
CATSEPGQGSYGYTF
TGTGCCACCAGTGAACCGGGACAGGGTTCCTATGGCTACACCTTC
>-|-|TRBV2|TRBJ2-5
CASSEAGVGETQYF
TGTGCCAGCAGTGAAGCGGGAGTCGGAGAGACCCAGTACTTC
>-|TRBD1|TRBV4-3|TRBJ1-1
CASSRQGVNTEAFF
TGCGCCAGCAGCCGACAGGGCGTTAACACTGAAGCTTTCTTT
>few|TRBD2|TRBV9|TRBJ2-1
CASSVAGGSHHEQFF
TGTGCCAGCAGCGTCGCGGGCGGGAGTCACCATGAGCAGTTCTTC
>-|-|TRBV12-3/TRBV12-4|TRBJ2-7
CASGWTDDYEQYF
TGTGCCAGCGGCTGGACGGATGACTACGAGCAGTACTTC
>-|-|TRBV6-5|TRBJ1-6
CASRPYLLNHSPLHF
TGTGCCAGCAGGCCCTACCTACTGAATCATTCACCCCTCCACTTT
>-|-|TRBV5-5|TRBJ2-3
CASSLVGGGSTDTQYF
TGTGCCAGCAGCTTGGTGGGAGGGGGAAGCACAGATACGCAGTATTTT
>-|TRBD1|TRBV3-1/TRBV3-2|TRBJ2-7
CASSPHGQGGVYEQYF
TGTGCCAGCAGCCCGCATGGACAGGGTGGTGTCTACGAGCAGTACTTC
>-|TRBD1|TRBV5-6|TRBJ1-1
CASSVQGAPTEAFF
TGTGCCAGCAGCGTACAGGGGGCGCCCACTGAAGCTTTCTTT
>-|-|TRBV5-6|TRBJ2-7
CASSPGGSFYEQYF
TGTGCCAGCAGCCCGGGGGGCTCTTTCTACGAGCAGTACTTC
>-|-|TRBV6-5|TRBJ1-1
CASSYSGGQSEAFF
TGTGCCAGCAGTTACTCGGGGGGTCAGTCTGAAGCTTTCTTT
>-|-|TRBV7-2|TRBJ2-3
CASSLDGGRSTDTQYF
TGTGCCAGCAGCTTAGATGGTGGGAGGAGCACAGATACGCAGTATTTT
>-|TRBD1|TRBV28|TRBJ1-1
CASYRTGAGTEAFF
TGTGCCAGCTATCGGACAGGGGCGGGCACTGAAGCTTTCTTT
>-|-|TRBV7-2|TRBJ2-1
CASSQGGGRYNEQFF
TGTGCCAGCAGCCAGGGAGGAGGTCGGTACAATGAGCAGTTCTTC
>-|-|TRBV4-3|TRBJ2-7
CASSQTESSYEQYF
TGCGCCAGCAGCCAGACAGAAAGCTCCTACGAGCAGTACTTC
>-|-|TRBV11-3|TRBJ2-7
CASSLESDVFRRSYEQYF
TGTGCCAGCAGCTTAGAATCGGATGTGTTCCGGCGCTCCTACGAGCAGTACTTC
>-|-|TRBV27|TRBJ2-1
CASSLPLTSHAYNEQFF
TGTGCCAGCAGTTTACCCCTAACCTCCCACGCCTACAATGAGCAGTTCTTC
>-|-|TRBV11-3|TRBJ2-5
CASSLGAPGQETQYF
TGTGCCAGCAGCTTAGGAGCCCCGGGACAAGAGACCCAGTACTTC
>-|TRBD1|TRBV24-1|TRBJ2-1
CATALSDRGHEQFF
TGTGCCACCGCATTGTCGGACAGGGGACATGAGCAGTTCTTC
>-|-|TRBV9|TRBJ1-3
CASSLQRNTIYF
TGTGCCAGCAGCCTACAAAGGAACACCATATATTTT
>-|-|TRBV12-3/TRBV12-4|TRBJ1-2
CASSLSGVDGYTF
TGTGCCAGCAGTTTATCCGGGGTTGATGGCTACACCTTC
>-|-|TRBV7-2|TRBJ1-1
CASSPSGRWSTEAFF
TGTGCCAGCAGCCCTAGTGGTAGATGGAGCACTGAAGCTTTCTTT
>-|-|TRBV2|TRBJ2-7
CASARMGGGYEQYF
TGTGCCAGCGCCCGTATGGGAGGAGGCTACGAGCAGTACTTC
>-|-|TRBV30|TRBJ1-3
CAWSAGPQISGNTIYF
TGTGCCTGGAGTGCCGGACCACAGATCTCAGGAAACACCATATATTTT
>-|-|TRBV5-1|TRBJ1-1
CASSFTGETEAFF
TGCGCCAGCAGCTTCACTGGGGAAACTGAAGCTTTCTTT
>-|-|TRBV4-1|TRBJ1-5
CASSLSRADQPQHF
TGCGCCAGCAGCCTTTCCCGGGCGGATCAGCCCCAGCATTTT
>-|-|TRBV27|TRBJ1-2
CARIPIGGYTF
TGTGCCAGAATACCCATCGGGGGCTACACCTTC
>-|TRBD1|TRBV27|TRBJ1-6
CASSLTGNHYNSPLHF
TGTGCCAGCAGCCTGACAGGGAACCACTATAATTCACCCCTCCACTTT
>-|-|TRBV6-5|TRBJ1-2
CASRGVRGAVYGYTF
TGTGCCAGCCGGGGCGTACGGGGAGCGGTCTATGGCTACACCTTC
>-|TRBD2|TRBV18|TRBJ2-3
CASSPASGMVGDTQYF
TGTGCCAGCTCACCCGCTAGCGGGATGGTTGGAGATACGCAGTATTTT
>-|TRBD2|TRBV14|TRBJ2-5
CASSQLAGTRETQYF
TGTGCCAGCAGCCAACTAGCGGGGACCAGAGAGACCCAGTACTTC
>-|-|TRBV12-3/TRBV12-4|TRBJ1-1
CASSRGTEAFF
TGTGCCAGCAGTCGAGGGACTGAAGCTTTCTTT
>-|TRBD2|TRBV29-1|TRBJ2-3
CSVERAGADTQYF
TGCAGCGTTGAACGCGCGGGAGCAGATACGCAGTATTTT
>-|TRBD2|TRBV5-5|TRBJ2-7
CASSSGLAGSYEQYF
TGTGCCAGCAGCTCTGGACTAGCGGGATCCTACGAGCAGTACTTC
>-|-|TRBV30|TRBJ1-6
CAWSPFRGDFSYNSPLHF
TGTGCCTGGAGTCCTTTCCGGGGGGATTTCTCCTATAATTCACCCCTCCACTTT
>-|TRBD1|TRBV18|TRBJ1-2
CASSPIPGQGADGYTF
TGTGCCAGCTCACCAATACCCGGACAGGGGGCGGATGGCTACACCTTC
>-|-|TRBV3-1/TRBV3-2|TRBJ1-3
CASSQDRAWGNTIYF
TGTGCCAGCAGCCAAGATCGTGCATGGGGGAACACCATATATTTT
>few|-|TRBV28|TRBJ1-2
CASIPASTAGYTF
TGTGCCAGCATTCCTGCTAGTACTGCCGGCTACACCTTC
>-|-|TRBV9|TRBJ2-1
CASSSRSEAYNEQFF
TGTGCCAGCAGCTCCCGGTCGGAGGCCTACAATGAGCAGTTCTTC
>once|-|TRBV28|TRBJ2-1
CASRSTLTPTYNEQFF
TGTGCCAGCAGATCAACCCTCACTCCGACGTACAATGAGCAGTTCTTC
>-|TRBD1|TRBV7-9|TRBJ2-3
CASSLTGGADTQYF
TGTGCCAGCAGCTTAACAGGGGGCGCGGATACGCAGTATTTT
>-|-|TRBV2|TRBJ2-2
CASRVEAGELFF
TGTGCCAGCAGAGTAGAGGCCGGGGAGCTGTTTTTT
>-|-|TRBV4-2|TRBJ1-2
CASSQPSGDRDYGYTF
TGTGCCAGCAGCCAGCCGTCAGGGGATAGGGACTATGGCTACACCTTC
>-|-|TRBV19|TRBJ1-2
CASSIVPSSANYGYTF
TGTGCCAGTAGTATAGTCCCCTCCTCAGCTAACTATGGCTACACCTTC
>few|TRBD1|TRBV19|TRBJ1-2
CASSARTGAISYGYTF
TGTGCCAGTAGTGCCCGGACAGGTGCCATTTCCTATGGCTACACCTTC
>-|TRBD2|TRBV5-5|TRBJ2-5
CASTPWGLAGETQYF
TGTGCCAGCACCCCGTGGGGACTAGCGGGGGAGACCCAGTACTTC
>-|TRBD1|TRBV6-4|TRBJ1-3
CASRGIQGLSGNTIYF
TGTGCCAGCAGGGGGATACAGGGGCTCTCCGGAAACACCATATATTTT
>-|-|TRBV28|TRBJ1-3
CASSSRGSSGNTIYF
TGTGCCAGCTCGTCGCGGGGAAGCTCTGGAAACACCATATATTTT